The rows below give T cell receptor beta chains drawn from one sample of a study of response to subunit inactivated influenza vaccine. TCRdb redid the calling of the RT-PCR reads with MiXCR, one entry per CDR3 protein. The sample has fewer than 650,000 distinct CDR3 sequences, around 13% seen once. The specimen was PBMCs from blood, collected roughly 47 days after vaccination. The receptors were gathered from a middle-aged man who received an inactivated influenza vaccine. CDR3s include the opening cysteine and the closing phenylalanine or tryptophan. D genes are given only for firm matches. Clone size, where shown, is once, few, many, or a class for clones that have expanded.

CDR3: CASRLQRHEGREQFF; DNA: TGTGCCAGCAGACTACAACGCCATGAAGGGCGCGAGCAGTTCTTC; V: TRBV6-1; J: TRBJ2-1; D: -; size: -
CDR3: CASSFGGSRTDTQYF; DNA: TGTGCCAGCAGCTTCGGGGGATCCCGCACAGATACGCAGTATTTT; V: TRBV7-6; J: TRBJ2-3; D: -; size: many
CDR3: CAISLLGWTGVTGANVLTF; DNA: TGTGCCATCAGTTTATTAGGGTGGACAGGGGTAACTGGGGCCAACGTCCTGACTTTC; V: TRBV2; J: TRBJ2-6; D: TRBD1; size: -
CDR3: CASSLEAGGSYEQYF; DNA: TGTGCCAGCAGCTTAGAGGCGGGAGGCTCCTACGAGCAGTACTTC; V: TRBV11-2; J: TRBJ2-7; D: TRBD2; size: many
CDR3: CASSFFSLAGAFSYNEQFF; DNA: TGTGCCAGCAGTTTTTTTAGCCTAGCGGGAGCTTTCTCCTACAATGAGCAGTTCTTC; V: TRBV2; J: TRBJ2-1; D: TRBD2; size: -
CDR3: CASSLVRTSGRASNEQFF; DNA: TGTGCCAGCAGCTTAGTTCGGACTAGCGGGAGGGCGTCGAATGAGCAGTTCTTC; V: TRBV13; J: TRBJ2-1; D: TRBD2; size: -
CDR3: CASSQVRTGFGQYF; DNA: TGCGCCAGCAGCCAAGTTCGGACAGGTTTTGGGCAGTACTTC; V: TRBV4-1; J: TRBJ2-7; D: TRBD1; size: few
CDR3: CSARDSLAGGWGTDTQYF; DNA: TGCAGTGCTAGAGATTCTCTAGCGGGAGGATGGGGCACAGATACGCAGTATTTT; V: TRBV20-1; J: TRBJ2-3; D: TRBD2; size: -
CDR3: CASSFGLAGGLGTDTQYF; DNA: TGTGCCAGCAGCTTCGGACTAGCGGGGGGGCTAGGGACAGATACGCAGTATTTT; V: TRBV11-2; J: TRBJ2-3; D: TRBD2; size: few
CDR3: CASRLAFGTGSLDTEAFF; DNA: -; V: TRBV12-2; J: TRBJ1-1; D: -; size: -
CDR3: CATSDLRVGGDDTQYF; DNA: TGTGCCACCAGTGATCTCCGCGTGGGGGGGGATGATACGCAGTATTTT; V: TRBV24-1; J: TRBJ2-3; D: TRBD2; size: few